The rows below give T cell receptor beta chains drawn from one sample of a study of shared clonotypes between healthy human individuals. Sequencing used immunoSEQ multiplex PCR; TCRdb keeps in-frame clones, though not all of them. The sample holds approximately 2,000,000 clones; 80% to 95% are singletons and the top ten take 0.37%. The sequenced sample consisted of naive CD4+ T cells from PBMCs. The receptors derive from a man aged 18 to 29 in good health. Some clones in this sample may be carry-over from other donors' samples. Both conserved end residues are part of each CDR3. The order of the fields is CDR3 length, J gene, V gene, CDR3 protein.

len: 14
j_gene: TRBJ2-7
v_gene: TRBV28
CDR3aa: CASMTGTPTYEQYF

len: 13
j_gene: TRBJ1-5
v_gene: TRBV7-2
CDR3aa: CASSPAGDQPQHF

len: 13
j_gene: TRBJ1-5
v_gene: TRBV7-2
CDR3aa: CASSQQVNQPQHF

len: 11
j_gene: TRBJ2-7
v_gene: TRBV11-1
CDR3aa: CASSSWGEQYF

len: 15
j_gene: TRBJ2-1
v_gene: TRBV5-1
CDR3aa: CASSFGLAGVNEQFF

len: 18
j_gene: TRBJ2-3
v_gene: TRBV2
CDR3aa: CASSPGRGLAGGADTQYF

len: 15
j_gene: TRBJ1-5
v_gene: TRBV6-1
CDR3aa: CASSAQAWNNQPQHF

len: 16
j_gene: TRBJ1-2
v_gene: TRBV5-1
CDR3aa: CASSLNRQGINYGYTF

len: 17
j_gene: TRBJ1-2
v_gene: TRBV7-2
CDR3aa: CASSLVGTGGASNGYTF

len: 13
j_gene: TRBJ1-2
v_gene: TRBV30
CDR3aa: CAWTGAAGGGYTF

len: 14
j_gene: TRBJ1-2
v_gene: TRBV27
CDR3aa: CASTAGGGNYGYTF

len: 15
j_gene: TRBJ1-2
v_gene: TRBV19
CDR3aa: CASSMLTQGFYGYTF

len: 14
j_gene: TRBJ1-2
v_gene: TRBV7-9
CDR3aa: CASSSYRVGEGYTF

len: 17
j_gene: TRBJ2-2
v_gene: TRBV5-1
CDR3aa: CASSLANSGVLTGELFF

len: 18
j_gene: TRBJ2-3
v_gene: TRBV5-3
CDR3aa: CARSLGLAGGPGTDTQYF

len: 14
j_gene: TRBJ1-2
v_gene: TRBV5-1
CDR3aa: CASSLRGNTDGYTF

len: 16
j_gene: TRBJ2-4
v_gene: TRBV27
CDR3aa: CASSSTIAGDLNIQYF

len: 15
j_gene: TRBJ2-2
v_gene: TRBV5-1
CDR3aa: CASSLSHSATGELFF

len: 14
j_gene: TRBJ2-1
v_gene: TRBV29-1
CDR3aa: CSVAGAASYNEQFF

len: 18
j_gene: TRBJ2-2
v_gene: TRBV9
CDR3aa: CASSVEGAGRLNTGELFF

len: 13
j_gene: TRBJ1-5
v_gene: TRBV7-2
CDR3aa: CASSLGGLQPQHF

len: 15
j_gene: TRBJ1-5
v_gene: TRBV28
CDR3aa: CASRDQQGNNQPQHF

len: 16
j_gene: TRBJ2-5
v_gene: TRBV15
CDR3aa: CATSSEGLAGSETQYF

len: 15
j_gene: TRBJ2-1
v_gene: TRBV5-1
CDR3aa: CASSLGLAGGGEQFF

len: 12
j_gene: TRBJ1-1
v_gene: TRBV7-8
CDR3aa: CASSFRATEAFF